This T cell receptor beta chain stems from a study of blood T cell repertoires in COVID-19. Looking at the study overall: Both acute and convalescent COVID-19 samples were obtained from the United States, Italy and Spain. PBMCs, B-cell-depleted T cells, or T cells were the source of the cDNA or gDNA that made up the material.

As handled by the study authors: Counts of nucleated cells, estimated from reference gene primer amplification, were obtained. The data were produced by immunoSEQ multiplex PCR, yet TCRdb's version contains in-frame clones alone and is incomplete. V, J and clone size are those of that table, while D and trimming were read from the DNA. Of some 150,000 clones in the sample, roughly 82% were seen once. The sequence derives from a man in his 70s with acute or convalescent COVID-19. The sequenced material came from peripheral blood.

CDR3 sequence (DNA): TGCGCCAGCAGCTTCAGCGGGGGCGCGTCCTACAATGAGCAGTTCTTC. Protein product: CASSFSGGASYNEQFF. The chain joins TRBV5-1 to TRBJ2-1; 8 bases are a match to TRBD2. The V gene's germline CDR1 is SGHRS and CDR2 YFSETQ. This CDR3 comprises 16 residues. The junction had 5 bases not matched to a gene; V was cut back by 2 bases and J by 1 base.